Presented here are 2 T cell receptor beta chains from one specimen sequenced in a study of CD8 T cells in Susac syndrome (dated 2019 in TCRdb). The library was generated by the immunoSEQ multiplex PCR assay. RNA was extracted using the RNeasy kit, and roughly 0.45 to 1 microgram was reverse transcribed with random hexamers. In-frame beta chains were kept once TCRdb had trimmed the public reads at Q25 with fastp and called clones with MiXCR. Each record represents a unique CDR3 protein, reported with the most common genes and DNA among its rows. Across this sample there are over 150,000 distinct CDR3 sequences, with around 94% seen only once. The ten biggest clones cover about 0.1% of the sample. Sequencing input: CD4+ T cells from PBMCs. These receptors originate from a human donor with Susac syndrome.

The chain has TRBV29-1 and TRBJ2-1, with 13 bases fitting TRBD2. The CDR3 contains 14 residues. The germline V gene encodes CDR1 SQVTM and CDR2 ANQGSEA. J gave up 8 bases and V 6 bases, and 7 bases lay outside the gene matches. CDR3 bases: TGCAGCGTAGAACTAGCGGGAGGGCCCTATGAGCAGTTCTTC. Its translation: CSVELAGGPYEQFF.

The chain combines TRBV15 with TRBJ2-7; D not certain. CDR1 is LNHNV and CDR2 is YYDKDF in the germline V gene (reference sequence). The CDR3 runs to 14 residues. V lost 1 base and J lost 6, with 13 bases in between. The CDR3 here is CATSRASQGTEQYF. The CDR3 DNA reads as TGTGCCACCAGCAGAGCTTCACAAGGTACCGAGCAGTACTTC.